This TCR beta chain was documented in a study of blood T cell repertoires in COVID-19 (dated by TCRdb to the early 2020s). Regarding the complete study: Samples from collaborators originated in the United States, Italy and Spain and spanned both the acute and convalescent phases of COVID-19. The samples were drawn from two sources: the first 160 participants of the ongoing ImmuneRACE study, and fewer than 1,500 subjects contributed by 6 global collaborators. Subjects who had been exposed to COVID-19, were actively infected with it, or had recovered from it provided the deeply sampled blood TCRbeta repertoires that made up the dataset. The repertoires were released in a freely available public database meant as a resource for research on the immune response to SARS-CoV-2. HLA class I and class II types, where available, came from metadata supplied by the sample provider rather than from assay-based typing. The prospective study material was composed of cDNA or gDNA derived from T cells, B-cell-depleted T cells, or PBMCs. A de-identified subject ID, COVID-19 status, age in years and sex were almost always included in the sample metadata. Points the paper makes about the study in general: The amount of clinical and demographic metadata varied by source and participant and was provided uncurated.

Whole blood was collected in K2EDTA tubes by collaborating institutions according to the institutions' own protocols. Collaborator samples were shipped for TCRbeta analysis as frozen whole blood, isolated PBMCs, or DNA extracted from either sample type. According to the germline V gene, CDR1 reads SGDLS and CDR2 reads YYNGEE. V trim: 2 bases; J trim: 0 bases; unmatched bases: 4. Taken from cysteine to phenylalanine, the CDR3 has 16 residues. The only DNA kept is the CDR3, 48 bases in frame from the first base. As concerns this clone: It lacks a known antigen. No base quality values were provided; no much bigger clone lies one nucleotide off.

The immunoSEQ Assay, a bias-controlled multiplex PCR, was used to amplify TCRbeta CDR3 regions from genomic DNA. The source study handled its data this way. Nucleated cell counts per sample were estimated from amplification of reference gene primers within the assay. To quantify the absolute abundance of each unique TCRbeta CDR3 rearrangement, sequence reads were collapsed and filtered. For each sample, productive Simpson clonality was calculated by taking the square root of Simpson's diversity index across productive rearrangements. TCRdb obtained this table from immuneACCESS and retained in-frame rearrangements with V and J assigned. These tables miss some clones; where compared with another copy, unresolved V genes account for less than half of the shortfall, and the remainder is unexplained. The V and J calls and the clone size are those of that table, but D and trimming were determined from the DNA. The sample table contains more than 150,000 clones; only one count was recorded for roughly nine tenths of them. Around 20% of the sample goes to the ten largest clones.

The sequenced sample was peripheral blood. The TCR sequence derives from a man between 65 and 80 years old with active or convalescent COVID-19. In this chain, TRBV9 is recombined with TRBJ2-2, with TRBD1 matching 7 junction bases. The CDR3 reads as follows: CASSVQGTANTGELFF. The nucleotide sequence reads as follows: TGTGCCAGCAGCGTCCAGGGGACAGCGAACACCGGGGAGCTGTTTTTT.